Given below is one T cell receptor (beta chain) in context. Other DNA sequences in the same sample also yield this CDR3. The entry originates in a study of somatic mutations in cytotoxic T cells in rheumatoid arthritis. V lost 0 bases and J 0 bases, leaving 2 bases between the germline ends. Germline CDR1 and CDR2: MNHEY and SMNVEV (reference sequence). CDR3 length: 13 residues. The table came from immunoSEQ multiplex PCR; TCRdb's copy has only in-frame clones and leaves some out. The repertoire holds 20,000 or so clones, with almost 85% as singletons. The origin of this receptor is a woman aged 45-65 years in good health. The gene calls are TRBV27 and TRBJ1-1, with D unclear. The specimen sequenced was CD8+ T cells sorted from blood. CDR3 in amino acids: CASSLSMNTEAFF. The CDR3 nucleotides read TGTGCCAGCAGTTTATCTATGAACACTGAAGCTTTCTTT.